This T cell receptor beta chain was sequenced in a study of blood T cell repertoires in COVID-19. Overall study context: In each case, the material was cDNA or gDNA derived from T cells, B-cell-depleted T cells, or PBMCs.

This clone was observed once. This CDR3 comprises 17 residues. V shed 0 bases and J shed 6 bases, with 15 bases lying between them. Germline V gene data show CDR1 as KGHSH and CDR2 as LQKENI. Generated by immunoSEQ multiplex PCR, the TCRdb table keeps only in-frame clones and is missing some. The sample holds about 210,000 clones, just over 90% seen once. This TCR derives from a man aged 25-40 years with acute or convalescent COVID-19. The sequencing sample was made of peripheral blood. The chain couples TRBV18 to TRBJ2-6, with a possible D match to TRBD2 (7 bases). Written as DNA, the CDR3 is TGTGCCAGCTCACCACCTAGGGGGAGGGAAGTGGCCAACGTCCTGACTTTC. It encodes CASSPPRGREVANVLTF.